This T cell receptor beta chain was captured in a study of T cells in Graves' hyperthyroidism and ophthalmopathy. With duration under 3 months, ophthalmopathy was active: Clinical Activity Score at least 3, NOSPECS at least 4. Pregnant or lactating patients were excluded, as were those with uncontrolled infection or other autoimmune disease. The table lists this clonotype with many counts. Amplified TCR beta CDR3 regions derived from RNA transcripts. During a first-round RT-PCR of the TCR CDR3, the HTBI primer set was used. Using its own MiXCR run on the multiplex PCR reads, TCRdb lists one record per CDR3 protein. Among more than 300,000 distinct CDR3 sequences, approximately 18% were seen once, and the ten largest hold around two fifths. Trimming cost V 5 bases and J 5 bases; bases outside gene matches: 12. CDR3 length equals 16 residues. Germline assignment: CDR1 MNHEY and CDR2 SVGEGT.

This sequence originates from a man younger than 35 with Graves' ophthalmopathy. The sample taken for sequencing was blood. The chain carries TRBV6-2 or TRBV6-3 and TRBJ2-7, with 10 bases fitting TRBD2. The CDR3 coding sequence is TGTGCCAGCAGTCGCCGGGGAGCGGGGGGGCCAGACGAGCAGTACTTC. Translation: CASSRRGAGGPDEQYF.